The next 14 T cell receptor beta chains were all read from a single sample in a study of identical twins. TCRdb passed the 5' RACE reads through MiXCR, listing each CDR3 protein once. In the table there are fewer than 500,000 distinct CDR3 sequences, roughly 13% of which are singletons. The sample was also reused in another study, on yellow fever vaccine responses in identical twins.

The sample consisted of CD4+ T cells sorted from blood. Every receptor here comes from a woman aged 18-29 years in good health.

Points on this clonotype: Compared with germline, one end of the junction differs, possibly owing to a read error. This chain uses TRBV5-1 with TRBJ2-1; tentative D call: TRBD2 (7 bases). The CDR3 runs 15 residues. The germline gives CDR1 SGHRS, CDR2 YFSETQ. The CDR3, as DNA: TGCGCCAGCGGCTTGGGAGGGGGGCCGTTCAATGAGCAGTTCTTC. The encoded protein is CASGLGGGPFNEQFF.

The gene calls are TRBV20-1 and TRBJ2-3, with 8 bases matching TRBD2. The CDR3 covers 13 residues. Germline V gene lookup returns CDR1 DFQATT and CDR2 SNEGSKA (reference sequence). CDR3 nucleotide sequence: TGCAGCGGACTAGCAGCGGGCACAGATACGCAGTATTTT. Translation gives CSGLAAGTDTQYF.

The CDR3 protein is CASSLQKQSTDTQYF. The CDR3 nucleotides are TGTGCCAGCAGCTTGCAGAAGCAAAGCACAGATACGCAGTATTTT. V and J are TRBV5-5 and TRBJ2-3, with D hard to call. Germline V CDR1 and CDR2: SGHKS, YYEKEE (reference sequence). Trimming stripped 1 base from V and 0 bases from J, with 9 bases between. The CDR3 length is 15 residues.

This clonotype was recorded a few times. This rearrangement joins TRBV20-1 to TRBJ2-2, with D perhaps TRBD1 or TRBD2 (5 bases each). Trimming stripped 6 bases from V and 7 bases from J, with 18 bases between. Germline V gives CDR1 DFQATT, CDR2 SNEGSKA (reference sequence). The CDR3 sequence is 14 residues long. CDR3 coding DNA: TGCAGTGCCCGGGTCAGGGAGCGGCACGGGGAGCTGTTTTTT. Residues: CSARVRERHGELFF.

This clonotype showed up just a few times. The chain has TRBV12-3 or TRBV12-4 and TRBJ2-1, with TRBD2 identical over 8 bases. V lost 3 bases, J lost 4 bases, and 8 bases stayed unmatched. The CDR3 totals 16 residues. This CDR3 is CASSFQILAEYNEQFF. As DNA, the CDR3 is TGTGCCAGCAGTTTCCAAATACTAGCGGAGTACAATGAGCAGTTCTTC.

V usage is TRBV19 and J usage is TRBJ2-2; perhaps TRBD1 as D (5 bases). Looked up from germline, CDR1 is LNHDA and CDR2 is SQIVND (reference sequence). The CDR3 covers 15 residues. Trimming removed 3 bases at V and 3 bases at J, with 11 bases between. The CDR3 DNA reads TGTGCCAGTAGTATCTTCAGGGCGGACACCGGGGAGCTGTTTTTT. It specifies CASSIFRADTGELFF.

The chain employs TRBV29-1 and TRBJ2-7, with 8 bases aligning to TRBD2. This CDR3 contains 15 residues. Germline trimming cut 7 bases from V and 4 bases from J; bases unmatched to any gene: 15. Per the germline V gene, CDR1 is SQVTM and CDR2 is ANQGSEA. The CDR3 sequence is CSASPGGVRTYEQYF. In DNA, the CDR3 is TGCAGCGCTTCACCCGGGGGGGTGAGAACGTACGAGCAGTACTTC.

V is TRBV5-4 and J is TRBJ2-7; no definite D call. Germline CDR1 SGHNT, CDR2 YYREEE (reference sequence). V was shortened by 3 bases and J by 3 bases, with 13 bases between the two germline ends. The CDR3 is made up of 14 amino acids. The CDR3 here is CASSSPPPLYEQYF. DNA for the CDR3: TGTGCCAGCAGCTCCCCGCCCCCCCTCTACGAGCAGTACTTC.

This clonotype turned up a few times. This chain links TRBV11-2 with TRBJ2-1, with TRBD1 matching 12 bases. The CDR3 extends over 14 amino acids. Trimming took 5 bases from V and 8 from J; bases not matched to a gene: 4. The germline V gene has CDR1 SGHAT and CDR2 FQNNGV. CDR3 nucleotides: TGTGCCAGCAGCGCCGGGACAGGGGGCTATGAGCAGTTCTTC. Protein: CASSAGTGGYEQFF.

V is TRBV28 and J is TRBJ2-7, with 8 positions matching TRBD1. Germline CDR1 MDHEN, CDR2 SYDVKM. The CDR3 sequence is 14 residues long. Germline trimming cut 7 bases from V and 2 bases from J; bases unmatched to any gene: 7. CDR3 sequence (DNA): TGTGCCAGCACACTCAGGGGGCCAGCCTACGAGCAGTACTTC. This codes for CASTLRGPAYEQYF.

This clonotype occurred a few times. The V and J genes are TRBV18 and TRBJ2-2; D uncertain. Deletions cut 6 bases from V and 1 base from J, with 12 bases between. The CDR3 is 15 amino acids. CDR1 is KGHSH and CDR2 is LQKENI in the germline V gene. The CDR3: CASSPEPGNTGELFF. Here the CDR3 DNA reads TGTGCCAGCTCTCCAGAGCCGGGGAACACCGGGGAGCTGTTTTTT.

Ten or more counts support this clonotype. The rearrangement links TRBV10-3 to TRBJ2-5; TRBD1 aligns across 8 bases. The CDR3 totals 16 residues. The J segment lost 5 bases and the V segment lost 2 bases, leaving 10 bases of the junction unmatched. CDR1 is ENHRY and CDR2 is SYGVKD in the germline V gene. CDR3 nucleotide sequence: TGTGCCATCAGTGAGACAGGGGGTCGATCTTTGGAGACCCAGTACTTC. As protein: CAISETGGRSLETQYF.

The chain is built from TRBV7-2 and TRBJ2-3, with D perhaps matching TRBD2 (5 bases). CDR3 length equals 15 residues. CDR1 and CDR2 (germline): SGHTA, FQGNSA. Trimming removed 0 bases from V and 0 bases from J, with 7 bases in between. The CDR3 bases are TGTGCCAGCAGCTTAGCACTAGACAGCACAGATACGCAGTATTTT. This gives the protein CASSLALDSTDTQYF.

J is TRBJ2-7 and V is TRBV5-1; 8 bases are shared with TRBD1. CDR1 and CDR2 (germline): SGHRS, YFSETQ. The V gene end was trimmed by 3 bases and the J gene end by 2 bases; junction bases not matched to a gene: 4. The CDR3 has 14 amino acids. The CDR3 DNA is TGCGCCAGCAGCTCGATACAGGGGGCCTACGAGCAGTACTTC. Its translation: CASSSIQGAYEQYF.